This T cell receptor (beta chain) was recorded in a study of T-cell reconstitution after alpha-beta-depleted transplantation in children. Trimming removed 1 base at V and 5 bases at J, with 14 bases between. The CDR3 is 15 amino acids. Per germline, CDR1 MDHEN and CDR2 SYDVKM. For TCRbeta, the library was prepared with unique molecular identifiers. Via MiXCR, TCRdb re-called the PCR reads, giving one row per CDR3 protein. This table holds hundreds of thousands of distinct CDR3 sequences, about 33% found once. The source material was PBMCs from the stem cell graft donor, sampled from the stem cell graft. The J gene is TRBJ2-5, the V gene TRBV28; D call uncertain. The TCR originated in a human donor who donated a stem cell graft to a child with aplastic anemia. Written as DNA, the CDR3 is TGTGCCAGCAGTTTATTGGCCTCCCGAGCGGAGACCCAGTACTTC. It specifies CASSLLASRAETQYF.